The entry below describes one T cell receptor beta chain. As yet, its antigen is unknown. Each CDR3 protein gets one entry after TCRdb re-called the reads with MiXCR. The sample has approximately 910,000 distinct CDR3 sequences; approximately 31% are singletons. V lost 3 bases and J 5 bases, leaving 17 bases between the germline ends. Germline V lookup: CDR1 MNHEY, CDR2 SMNVEV (reference sequence). The CDR3 sequence is 15 residues long. The sample comes from a study of T cell repertoires in cytomegalovirus infection. Study context: Use of recently identified HLA-C-restricted and well-studied HLA-B-restricted CMV epitopes was part of the study. Carrying CMV and the relevant HLA type showed in public TCR beta signatures.

Study-level findings and limits: The response measured ex vivo was dominated by TCR beta clonotypes (HLA-C-restricted and CMV-specific).

This TCR came from a human donor in good health (CMV status not recorded). Some clones in this sample may be carry-over from other donors' samples. The sample in question was cultured CD8+ T cells from PBMCs, obtained from culture after CMV antigen stimulation. V gene TRBV27 combines with J gene TRBJ2-7; no definite D call. The chain's CDR3 is CASSLVRISADEQYF. CDR3 nucleotides: TGTGCCAGCAGTTTGGTAAGGATTTCGGCTGACGAGCAGTACTTC.